A single T cell receptor beta chain is shown here with its context. These data originate in a study of blood T cell repertoires in COVID-19. V shed 1 base and J shed 0 bases, with 14 bases lying between them. This CDR3 is built from 18 residues. Germline assignment: CDR1 SGHTS and CDR2 YDEGEE. Here immunoSEQ multiplex PCR was the method, and the copy in TCRdb shows in-frame clones only, minus some. The table shows 200,000 to 300,000 clones, with around 88% occurring only once. The receptor was isolated from a man under 40 with active or convalescent COVID-19. The sequencing input was peripheral blood. The chain links TRBV5-8 to TRBJ1-6; no clear D gene. The CDR3 is CASSLRVRGSSYNSPLHF. The CDR3 DNA sequence: TGTGCCAGCAGCTTGAGAGTGCGAGGAAGCTCCTATAATTCACCCCTCCACTTT. The full variable domain, in which reference TRBV5-8 and TRBJ1-6 provide the parts outside the CDR3, is EAGVTQSPTHLIKTRGQQATLRCSPISGHTSVYWYQQALGLGLQFLLWYDEGEERNRGNFPPRFSGRQFPNYSSELNVNALELEDSALYLCASSLRVRGSSYNSPLHFGNGTRLTVT.